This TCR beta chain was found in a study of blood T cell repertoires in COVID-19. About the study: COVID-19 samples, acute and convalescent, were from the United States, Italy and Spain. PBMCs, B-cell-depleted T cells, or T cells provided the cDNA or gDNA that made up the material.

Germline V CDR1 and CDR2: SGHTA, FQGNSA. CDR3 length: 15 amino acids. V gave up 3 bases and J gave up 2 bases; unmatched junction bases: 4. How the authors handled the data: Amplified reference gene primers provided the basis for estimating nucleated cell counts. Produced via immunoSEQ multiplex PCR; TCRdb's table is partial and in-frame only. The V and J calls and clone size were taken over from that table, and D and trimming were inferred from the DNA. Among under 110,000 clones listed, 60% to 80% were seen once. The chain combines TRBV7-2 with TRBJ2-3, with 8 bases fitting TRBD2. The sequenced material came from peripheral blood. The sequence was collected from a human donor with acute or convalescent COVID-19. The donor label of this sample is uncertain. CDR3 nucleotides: TGTGCCAGCAGCTTCCGAGCGGGGGACACAGATACGCAGTATTTT. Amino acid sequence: CASSFRAGDTDTQYF.